This T cell receptor (beta chain) originates from a study of OX40 agonist ivuxolimab in advanced cancers. Study-level information: A diagnosis of hepatocellular carcinoma, melanoma, renal cell or head and neck cancer was present in dose-escalation patients.

TCRdb's copy holds only in-frame clones and misses some; the assay was immunoSEQ multiplex PCR. The top ten hold about a tenth of the sample, which has 45,000 to 60,000 clones, around 87% seen once. The CDR3 loop spans 14 amino acids. Germline CDR1 SGHNT, CDR2 YYREEE (reference sequence). V lost 0 bases to trimming and J lost 6 bases, with 7 bases between them. With autoimmune disease history or systemic immunosuppression, patients were excluded. The sequence derives from an adult with an advanced solid tumor such as melanoma, head and neck, liver or kidney cancer. This chain uses TRBV5-4 with TRBJ1-6; D possibly corresponds to TRBD1 (6 bases). The sequencing here drew on CD4+ or CD8+ T cells sorted from blood, taken in a trial of the OX40 agonist ivuxolimab. The CDR3 DNA follows: TGTGCCAGCAGCTTGGTGGGGGCTAATTCACCCCTCCACTTT. This codes for CASSLVGANSPLHF. Full variable domain (outside the CDR3, taken from reference TRBV5-4 and TRBJ1-6): ETGVTQSPTHLIKTRGQQVTLRCSSQSGHNTVSWYQQALGQGPQFIFQYYREEENGRGNFPPRFSGLQFPNYSSELNVNALELDDSALYLCASSLVGANSPLHFGNGTRLTVT.